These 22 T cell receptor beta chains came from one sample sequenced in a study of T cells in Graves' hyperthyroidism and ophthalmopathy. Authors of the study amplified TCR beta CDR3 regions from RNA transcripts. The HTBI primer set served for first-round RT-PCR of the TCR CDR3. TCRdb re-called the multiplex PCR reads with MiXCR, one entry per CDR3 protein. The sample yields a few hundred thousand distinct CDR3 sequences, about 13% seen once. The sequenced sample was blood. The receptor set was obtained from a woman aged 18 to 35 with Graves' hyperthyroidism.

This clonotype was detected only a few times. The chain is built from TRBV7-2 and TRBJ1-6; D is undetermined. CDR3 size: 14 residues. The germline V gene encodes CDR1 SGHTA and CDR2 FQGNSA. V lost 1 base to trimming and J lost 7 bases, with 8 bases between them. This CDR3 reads CASSLVAANSPLHF. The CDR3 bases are TGTGCCAGCAGCTTAGTCGCGGCCAATTCACCCCTCCACTTT.

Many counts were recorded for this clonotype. CDR3 sequence (DNA): TGTGCCAGCAGCCCGCAGGGAATTAACATTCAGTACTTC. As protein: CASSPQGINIQYF. The chain joins TRBV28 to TRBJ2-4; a weak D match, TRBD1 (5 bases). The CDR3 loop spans 13 amino acids. V dropped 6 bases and J dropped 7 bases, with 13 bases sitting between them. The germline CDR1 and CDR2 sequences are MDHEN and SYDVKM.

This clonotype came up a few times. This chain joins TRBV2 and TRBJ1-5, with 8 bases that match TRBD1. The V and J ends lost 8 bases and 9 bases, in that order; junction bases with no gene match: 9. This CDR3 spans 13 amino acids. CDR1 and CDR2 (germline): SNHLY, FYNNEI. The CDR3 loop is CASSDRDKRPQHF. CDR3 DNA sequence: TGTGCCAGCTCGGACAGGGACAAGAGGCCCCAGCATTTT.

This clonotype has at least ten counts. CDR3 sequence (DNA): TGTGCCAGCAGCCAAAGGGGGGGACTAGCGGCCAATGAGCAGTTCTTC. It specifies CASSQRGGLAANEQFF. The rearrangement links TRBV14 to TRBJ2-1; TRBD2 aligns across 11 bases. This CDR3 is built from 16 residues. Per germline, CDR1 SGHDN and CDR2 FVKESK. The ends lost 2 bases at V and 6 bases at J; junction bases unmatched: 6.

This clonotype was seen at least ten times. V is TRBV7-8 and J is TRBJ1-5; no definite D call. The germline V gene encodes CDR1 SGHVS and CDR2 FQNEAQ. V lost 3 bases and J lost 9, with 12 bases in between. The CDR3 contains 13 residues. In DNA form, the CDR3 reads TGTGCCAGCAGCTTGGACGGTAAGGGGCCCCAGCATTTT. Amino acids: CASSLDGKGPQHF.

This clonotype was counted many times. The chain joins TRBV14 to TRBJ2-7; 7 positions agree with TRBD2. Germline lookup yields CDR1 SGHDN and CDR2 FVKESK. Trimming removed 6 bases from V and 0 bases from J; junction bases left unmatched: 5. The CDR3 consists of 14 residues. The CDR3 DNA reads TGTGCCAGCAGACAAAGCGGGACCTCCTACGAGCAGTACTTC. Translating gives CASRQSGTSYEQYF.

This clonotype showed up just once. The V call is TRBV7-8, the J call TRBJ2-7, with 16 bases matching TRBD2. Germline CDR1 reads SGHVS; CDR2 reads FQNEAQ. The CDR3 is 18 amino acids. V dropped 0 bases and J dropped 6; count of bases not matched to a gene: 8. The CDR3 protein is CASSLAPGLAGGSREQYF. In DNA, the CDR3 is TGTGCCAGCAGCTTAGCCCCGGGACTAGCGGGAGGGTCTCGCGAGCAGTACTTC.

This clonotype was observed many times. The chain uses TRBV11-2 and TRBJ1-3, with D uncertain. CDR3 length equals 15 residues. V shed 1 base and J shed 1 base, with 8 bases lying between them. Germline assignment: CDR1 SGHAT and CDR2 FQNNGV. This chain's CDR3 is CASSLGPGSGNTIYF. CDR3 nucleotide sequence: TGTGCCAGCAGCTTAGGACCTGGGTCTGGAAACACCATATATTTT. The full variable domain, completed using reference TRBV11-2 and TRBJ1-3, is EAGVAQSPRYKIIEKRQSVAFWCNPISGHATLYWYQQILGQGPKLLIQFQNNGVVDDSQLPKDRFSAERLKGVDSTLKIQPAKLEDSAVYLCASSLGPGSGNTIYFGEGSWLTVV.

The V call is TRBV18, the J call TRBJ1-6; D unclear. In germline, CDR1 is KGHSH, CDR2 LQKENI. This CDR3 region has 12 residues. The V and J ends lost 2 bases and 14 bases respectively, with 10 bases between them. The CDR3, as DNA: TGTGCCAGCTCACCAGGCAGCGAGTCCCTCCACTTT. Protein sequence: CASSPGSESLHF.

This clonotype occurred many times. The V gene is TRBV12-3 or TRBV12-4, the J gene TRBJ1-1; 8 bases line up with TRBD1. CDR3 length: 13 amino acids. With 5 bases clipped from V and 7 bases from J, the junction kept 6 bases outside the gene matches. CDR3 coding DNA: TGTGCCAGCAGTGTGAGACAGGGGCATGAAGCTTTCTTT. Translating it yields CASSVRQGHEAFF.

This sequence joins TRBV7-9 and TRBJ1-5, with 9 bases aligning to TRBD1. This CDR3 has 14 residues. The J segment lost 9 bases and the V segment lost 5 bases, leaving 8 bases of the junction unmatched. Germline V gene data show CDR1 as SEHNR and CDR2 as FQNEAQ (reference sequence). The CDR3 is CASSQGQGFWPQHF. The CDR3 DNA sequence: TGTGCCAGCAGCCAGGGACAGGGTTTTTGGCCCCAGCATTTT.

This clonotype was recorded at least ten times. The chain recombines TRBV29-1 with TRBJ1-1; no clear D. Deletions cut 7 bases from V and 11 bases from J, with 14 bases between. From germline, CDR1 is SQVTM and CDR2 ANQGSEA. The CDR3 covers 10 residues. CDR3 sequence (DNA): TGCAGCGGATACTGGGGAATGGCTTTCTTT. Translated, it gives CSGYWGMAFF.

This CDR3 reads CASSYDDRGTIGYTF. CDR3 bases: TGTGCCAGCAGTTACGACGACAGGGGCACTATCGGCTACACCTTC. The rearrangement links TRBV6-9 to TRBJ1-2, with 8 bases matching TRBD1. CDR3 length: 15 residues. The V and J ends lost 3 bases and 8 bases, in that order; junction bases with no gene match: 11. Germline lookup yields CDR1 MNHGY and CDR2 SVAAGI.

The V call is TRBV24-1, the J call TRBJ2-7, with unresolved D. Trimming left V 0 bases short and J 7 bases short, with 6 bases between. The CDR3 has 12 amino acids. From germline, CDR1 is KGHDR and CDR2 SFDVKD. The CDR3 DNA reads TGTGCCACCAGTGATTTGGGGGAAGAGCAGTACTTC. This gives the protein CATSDLGEEQYF.

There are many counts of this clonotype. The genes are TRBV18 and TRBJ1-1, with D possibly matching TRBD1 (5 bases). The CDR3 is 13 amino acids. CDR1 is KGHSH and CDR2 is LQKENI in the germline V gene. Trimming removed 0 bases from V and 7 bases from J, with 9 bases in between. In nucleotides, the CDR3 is TGTGCCAGCTCACCACCAGGGGCTGATGAAGCTTTCTTT. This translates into CASSPPGADEAFF.

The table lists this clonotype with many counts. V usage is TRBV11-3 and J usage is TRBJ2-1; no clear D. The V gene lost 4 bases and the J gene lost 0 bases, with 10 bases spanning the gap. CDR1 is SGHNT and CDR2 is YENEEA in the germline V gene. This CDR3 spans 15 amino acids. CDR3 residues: CASSSGQGSYNEQFF. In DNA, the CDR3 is TGTGCCAGCAGCTCCGGGCAAGGCTCCTACAATGAGCAGTTCTTC.

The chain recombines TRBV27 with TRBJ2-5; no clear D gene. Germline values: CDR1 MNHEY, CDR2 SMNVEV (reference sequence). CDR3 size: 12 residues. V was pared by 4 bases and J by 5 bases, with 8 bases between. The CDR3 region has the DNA TGTGCCAGCAGTTCTTCCCGGGAGACCCAGTACTTC. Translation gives CASSSSRETQYF.

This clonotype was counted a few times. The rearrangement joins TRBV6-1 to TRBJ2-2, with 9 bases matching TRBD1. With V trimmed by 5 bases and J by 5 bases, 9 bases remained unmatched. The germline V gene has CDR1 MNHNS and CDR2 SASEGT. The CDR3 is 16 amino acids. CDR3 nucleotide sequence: TGTGCCAGCAGTTTAATCGCCGGGACAGGGACCGGGGAGCTGTTTTTT. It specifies CASSLIAGTGTGELFF.

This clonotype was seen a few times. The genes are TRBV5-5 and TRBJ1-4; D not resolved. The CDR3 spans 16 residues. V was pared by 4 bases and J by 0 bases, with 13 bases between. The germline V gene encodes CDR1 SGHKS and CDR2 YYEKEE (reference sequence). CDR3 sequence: CASSHGYSTTNEKLFF. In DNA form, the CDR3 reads TGTGCCAGCAGCCACGGATATAGCACAACTAATGAAAAACTGTTTTTT.

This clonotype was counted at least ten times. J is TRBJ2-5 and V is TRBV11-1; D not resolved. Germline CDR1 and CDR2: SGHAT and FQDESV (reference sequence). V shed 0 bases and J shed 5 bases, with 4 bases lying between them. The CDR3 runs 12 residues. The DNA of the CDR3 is TGTGCCAGCAGCTTAGCAAGGGAGACCCAGTACTTC. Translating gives CASSLARETQYF. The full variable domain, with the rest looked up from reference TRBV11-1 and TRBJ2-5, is EAEVAQSPRYKITEKSQAVAFWCDPISGHATLYWYRQILGQGPELLVQFQDESVVDDSQLPKDRFSAERLKGVDSTLKIQPAELGDSAMYLCASSLARETQYFGPGTRLLVL.

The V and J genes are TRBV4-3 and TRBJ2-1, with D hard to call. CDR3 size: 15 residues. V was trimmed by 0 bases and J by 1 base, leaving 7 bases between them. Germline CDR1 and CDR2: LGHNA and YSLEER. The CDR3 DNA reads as TGCGCCAGCAGCCAAGATAAGGATTCCTACAATGAGCAGTTCTTC. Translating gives CASSQDKDSYNEQFF.

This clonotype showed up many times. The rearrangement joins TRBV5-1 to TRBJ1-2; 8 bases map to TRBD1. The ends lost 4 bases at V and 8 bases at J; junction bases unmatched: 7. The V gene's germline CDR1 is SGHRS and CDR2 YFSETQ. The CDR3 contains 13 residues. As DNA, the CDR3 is TGCGCCAGCAGCCTCCAGGGGGCGGAAGGCTACACCTTC. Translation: CASSLQGAEGYTF.